This T cell receptor (beta chain) was found in a study of CD8 T cells in Susac syndrome (dated 2019 in TCRdb). Study-level background: Repertoire sequencing was used to test whether CD8+ T cell activation and differentiation in Susac syndrome was antigen driven. Results the study describes overall, beyond this receptor: The TCR sequencing and HLA analysis was acknowledged to have included a relatively small number of individuals.

V is reduced by 0 bases and J by 0 bases, leaving a spacing of 9 bases between them. Including the terminal cysteine and phenylalanine, the CDR3 comprises 17 residues. Only the CDR3 part of the read is kept: 51 bases, read in frame from the first base. CDR1 LGHDT and CDR2 YNNKEL were looked up in the germline V gene (reference sequence). As regards this clonotype: Its antigen specificity is not known. Base qualities are missing; no much larger clone stands one base away.

Peripheral blood CD8+ and CD4+ T cells from healthy donors, Susac syndrome patients and multiple sclerosis patients were profiled by high-throughput TCR beta sequencing. Multiple sclerosis controls were treatment-naive patients with stable or active relapsing-remitting disease fulfilling revised McDonald criteria. CD8+ TEMRA cells were enriched by FACS, while bulk CD8+ and CD4+ T cells were purified by magnetic negative isolation. Blood was collected in EDTA tubes and processed within 24 hours, with PBMCs isolated through density gradient centrifugation. PBMCs destined for TCR sequencing were cryopreserved in liquid nitrogen and later thawed in a 37 °C water bath. The sorted or isolated CD4+, CD8+ and CD8+ TEMRA cells reached a purity of at least 90%. RNA was extracted using the RNeasy kit, and roughly 0.5 to 1 microgram was reverse transcribed with random hexamers. TCR beta CDR3 regions were amplified with the immunoSEQ multiplex PCR assay covering 54 Vbeta and 13 Jbeta segments. To correct PCR amplification bias, a synthetic template baseline was used for both primer optimization and computational correction. On the study's bioinformatics: Reads were assigned to V, D and J genes according to IMGT and analyzed in immunoSEQ Analyzer, with only productive sequences retained. Clonality was calculated as one minus the Shannon entropy normalized by log2 of the number of productive unique sequences. For each patient and control, public and private clones were evaluated among the 100 most prevalent clones. Clones were defined as Susac-specific when absent from the healthy and MS cohorts, from 1052 published viral clones and from other ImmuneACCESS disease sequences. TCRdb took the public reads, trimmed them with fastp at Q25, ran MiXCR for clone calling and kept in-frame beta chains. Duplicate CDR3 protein sequences are folded into a single record with the most common DNA and genes. For this entry, the V and J calls and clone size follow TCRdb and not the study's own pipeline. Present in this sample are 200,000 to 250,000 distinct CDR3 sequences, 95% of which were seen just once. The ten most abundant clones make up 0.075% to 0.095% of the sample.

Sequencing used CD4+ T cells from PBMCs. The rearranged chain carries TRBV3-1 and TRBJ2-6, with the D gene call left open. This receptor was taken from a human donor with multiple sclerosis. The nucleotides read TGTGCCAGCAGCCAAGAAAGATCGAGCTCTGGGGCCAACGTCCTGACTTTC. The translation is CASSQERSSSGANVLTF.